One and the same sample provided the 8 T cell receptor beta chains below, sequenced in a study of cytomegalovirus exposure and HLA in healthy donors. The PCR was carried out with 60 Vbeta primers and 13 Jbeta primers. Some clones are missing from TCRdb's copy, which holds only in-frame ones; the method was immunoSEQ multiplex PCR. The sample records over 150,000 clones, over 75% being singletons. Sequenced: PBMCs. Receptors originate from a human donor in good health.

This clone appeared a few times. CDR3 coding DNA: TGCGCCAGCAGCCAGACTCAGGGTGCTGGGGCCAACGTCCTGACTTTC. Residues: CASSQTQGAGANVLTF. The V gene is TRBV5-1, the J gene TRBJ2-6; tentative D call: TRBD1 (5 bases). Trimming took off 4 bases at V and 2 bases at J, with 13 bases between the two ends. Germline-derived CDR1 and CDR2 are SGHRS and YFSETQ. The CDR3 extends over 16 amino acids.

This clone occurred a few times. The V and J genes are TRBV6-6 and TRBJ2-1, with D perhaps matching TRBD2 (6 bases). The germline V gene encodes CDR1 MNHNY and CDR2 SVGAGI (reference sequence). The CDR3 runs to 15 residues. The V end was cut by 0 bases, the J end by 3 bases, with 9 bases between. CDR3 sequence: CASSYSPSVYNEQFF. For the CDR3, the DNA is TGTGCCAGCAGTTACTCGCCTAGCGTCTACAATGAGCAGTTCTTC.

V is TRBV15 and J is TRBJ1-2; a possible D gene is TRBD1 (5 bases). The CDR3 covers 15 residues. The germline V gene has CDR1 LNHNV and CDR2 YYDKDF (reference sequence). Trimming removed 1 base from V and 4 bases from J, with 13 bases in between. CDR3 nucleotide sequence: TGTGCCACCAGCAGAGTTTTATCGGGACTCTATGGCTACACCTTC. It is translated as CATSRVLSGLYGYTF.

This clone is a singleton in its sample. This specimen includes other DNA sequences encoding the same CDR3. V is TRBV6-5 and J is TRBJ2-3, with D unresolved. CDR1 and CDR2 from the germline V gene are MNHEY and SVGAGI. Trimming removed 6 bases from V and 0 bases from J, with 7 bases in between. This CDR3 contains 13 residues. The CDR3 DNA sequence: TGTGCCAGCAGCTTGACTAGCACAGATACGCAGTATTTT. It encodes CASSLTSTDTQYF.

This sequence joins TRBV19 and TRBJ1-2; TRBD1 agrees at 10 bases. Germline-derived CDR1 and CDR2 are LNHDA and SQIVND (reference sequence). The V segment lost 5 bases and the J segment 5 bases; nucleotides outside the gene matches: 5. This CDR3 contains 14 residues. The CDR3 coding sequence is TGTGCCAGTAGTCCAAGACAGGGGGCTTATGGCTACACCTTC. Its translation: CASSPRQGAYGYTF.

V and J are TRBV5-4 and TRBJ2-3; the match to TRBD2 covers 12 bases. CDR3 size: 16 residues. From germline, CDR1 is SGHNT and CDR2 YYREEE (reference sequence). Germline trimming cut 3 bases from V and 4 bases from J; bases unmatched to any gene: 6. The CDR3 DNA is TGTGCCAGCAGCTCGATGACTAGCGGGAGATCAGATACGCAGTATTTT. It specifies CASSSMTSGRSDTQYF. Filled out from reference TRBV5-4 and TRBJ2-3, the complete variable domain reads ETGVTQSPTHLIKTRGQQVTLRCSSQSGHNTVSWYQQALGQGPQFIFQYYREEENGRGNFPPRFSGLQFPNYSSELNVNALELDDSALYLCASSSMTSGRSDTQYFGPGTRLTVL.

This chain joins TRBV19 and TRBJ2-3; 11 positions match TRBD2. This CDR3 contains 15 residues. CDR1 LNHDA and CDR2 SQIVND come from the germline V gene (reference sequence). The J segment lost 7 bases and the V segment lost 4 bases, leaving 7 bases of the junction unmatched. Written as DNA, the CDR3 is TGTGCCAGTAGTAATCTAGCGGGGGGCATTAATACGCAGTATTTT. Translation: CASSNLAGGINTQYF.

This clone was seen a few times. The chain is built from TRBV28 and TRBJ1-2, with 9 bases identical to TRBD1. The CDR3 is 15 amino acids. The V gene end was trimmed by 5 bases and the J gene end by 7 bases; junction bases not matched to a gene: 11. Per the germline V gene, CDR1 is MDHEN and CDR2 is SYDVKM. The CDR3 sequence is CASSETTGGFSGYTF. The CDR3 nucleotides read TGTGCCAGCAGTGAGACTACAGGGGGCTTTAGTGGCTACACCTTC.